This TCR beta chain was captured in a study of cytomegalovirus exposure and HLA in healthy donors. Study-wide background: A previous analysis identified approximately 110 million unique TCR beta sequences derived from about 180 million T cells.

The study ran its PCR with 60 Vbeta and 13 Jbeta primers. The repertoire was sequenced with immunoSEQ multiplex PCR; TCRdb's copy has only in-frame clones and lacks some. The sample lists 150,000 or so clones, around 80% occurring once. A note on this clone: Antigen specificity is unknown.

The germline gives CDR1 MNHEY, CDR2 SVGAGI. This CDR3 has 14 amino acids. V was trimmed by 8 bases and J by 0 bases, leaving 11 bases between them. Overall study findings and caveats: It has been reported that TCR beta sequences accurately predicted the HLA-A and HLA-B alleles of most subjects.

The sequence derives from a young man in good health and CMV-seropositive. V and J are TRBV6-5 and TRBJ1-3, with D unresolved. The sample consisted of PBMCs. The CDR3 spells CASGQSASGNTIYF. The CDR3 DNA follows: TGTGCCAGCGGTCAGAGCGCCTCTGGAAACACCATATATTTT.